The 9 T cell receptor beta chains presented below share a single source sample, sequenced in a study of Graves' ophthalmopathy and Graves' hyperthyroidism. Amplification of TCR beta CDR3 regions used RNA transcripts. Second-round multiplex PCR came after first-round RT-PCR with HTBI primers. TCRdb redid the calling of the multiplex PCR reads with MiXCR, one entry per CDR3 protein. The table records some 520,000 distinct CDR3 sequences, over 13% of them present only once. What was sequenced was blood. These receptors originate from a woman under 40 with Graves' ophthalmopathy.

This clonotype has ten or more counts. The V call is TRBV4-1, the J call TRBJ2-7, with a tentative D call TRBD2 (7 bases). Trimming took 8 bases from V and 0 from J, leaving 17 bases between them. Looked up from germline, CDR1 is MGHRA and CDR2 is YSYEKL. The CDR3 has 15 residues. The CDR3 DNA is TGCGCCAGCGCTTGGGGGGGGACAAGCTCCTACGAGCAGTACTTC. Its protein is CASAWGGTSSYEQYF.

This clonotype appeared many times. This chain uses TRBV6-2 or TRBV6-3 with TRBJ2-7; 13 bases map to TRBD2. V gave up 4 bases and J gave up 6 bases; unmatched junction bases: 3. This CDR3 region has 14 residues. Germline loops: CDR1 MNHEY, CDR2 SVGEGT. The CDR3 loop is CASSFRLAGGEQYF. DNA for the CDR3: TGTGCCAGCAGTTTTCGACTAGCGGGGGGCGAGCAGTACTTC.

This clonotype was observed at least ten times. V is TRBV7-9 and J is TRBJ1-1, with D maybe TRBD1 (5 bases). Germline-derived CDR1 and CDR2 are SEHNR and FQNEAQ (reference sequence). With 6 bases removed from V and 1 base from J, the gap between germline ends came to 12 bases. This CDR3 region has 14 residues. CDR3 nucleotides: TGTGCCAGCAGGGCAGGGATGTCGAACACTGAAGCTTTCTTT. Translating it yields CASRAGMSNTEAFF.

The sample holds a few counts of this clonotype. This CDR3 reads CASSLETGWKTQYF. CDR3 nucleotides: TGCGCCAGCAGCTTGGAAACAGGGTGGAAGACCCAGTACTTC. The chain joins TRBV5-1 to TRBJ2-5; the D gene is possibly TRBD1 (6 bases). V was trimmed by 0 bases and J by 6 bases, leaving 12 bases between them. Germline V CDR1 and CDR2: SGHRS, YFSETQ. The CDR3 loop spans 14 amino acids.

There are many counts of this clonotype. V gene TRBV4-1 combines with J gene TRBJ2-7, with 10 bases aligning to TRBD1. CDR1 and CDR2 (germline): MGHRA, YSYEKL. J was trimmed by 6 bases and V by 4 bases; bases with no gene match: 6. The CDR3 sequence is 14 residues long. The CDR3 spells CASSRGQGQGEQYF. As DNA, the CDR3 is TGCGCCAGCAGCCGGGGACAGGGGCAGGGCGAGCAGTACTTC.

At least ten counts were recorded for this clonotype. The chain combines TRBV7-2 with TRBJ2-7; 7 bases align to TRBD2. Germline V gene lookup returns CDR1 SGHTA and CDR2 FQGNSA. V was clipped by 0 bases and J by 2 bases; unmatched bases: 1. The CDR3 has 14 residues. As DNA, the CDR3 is TGTGCCAGCAGCTTAGCCGGACTAGCCTACGAGCAGTACTTC. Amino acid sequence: CASSLAGLAYEQYF.

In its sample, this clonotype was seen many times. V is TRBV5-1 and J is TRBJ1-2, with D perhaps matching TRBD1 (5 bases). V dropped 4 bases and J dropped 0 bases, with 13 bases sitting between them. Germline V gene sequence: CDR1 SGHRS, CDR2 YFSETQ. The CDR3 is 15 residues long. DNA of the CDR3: TGCGCCAGCAGCCATGGGGCGGCAGCTAACTATGGCTACACCTTC. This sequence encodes CASSHGAAANYGYTF.

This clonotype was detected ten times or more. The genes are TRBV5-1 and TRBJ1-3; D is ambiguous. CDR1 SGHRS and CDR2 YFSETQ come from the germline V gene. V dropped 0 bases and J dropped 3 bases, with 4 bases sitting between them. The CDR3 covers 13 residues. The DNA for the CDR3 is TGCGCCAGCAGCTTGGGCGATGGAAACACCATATATTTT. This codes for CASSLGDGNTIYF.

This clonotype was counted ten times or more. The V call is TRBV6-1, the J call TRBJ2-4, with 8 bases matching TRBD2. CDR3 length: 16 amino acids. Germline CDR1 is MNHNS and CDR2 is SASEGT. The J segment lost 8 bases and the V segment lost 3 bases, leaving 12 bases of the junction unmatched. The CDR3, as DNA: TGTGCCAGCAGTGAGGAAAAAGCGGGAGCACTGGACATTCAGTACTTC. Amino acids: CASSEEKAGALDIQYF.